The entry below gives a single T cell receptor (beta chain) sequence along with its context. This record comes from a study of control samples from healthy donors and cancer patients. The assay was immunoSEQ multiplex PCR, and TCRdb's table has in-frame clones only and misses some. The sample shows about 140,000 clones, more than 80% of them seen only once. V was pared by 4 bases and J by 13 bases, with 14 bases between. This CDR3 has 13 residues. Germline V lookup: CDR1 SEHNR, CDR2 FQNEAQ (reference sequence). The rearrangement uses TRBV7-9 and TRBJ1-6; the D is unclear. Sequenced sample: blood. This receptor was obtained from a man between 18 and 29 years old in good health. CDR3 sequence (DNA): TGTGCCAGCAGCTCGGGAGTCTTGGTGCCCCTCCACTTT. Its protein product is CASSSGVLVPLHF.